One and the same sample provided the 12 T cell receptor beta chains below, sequenced in a study of blood T cell repertoires in COVID-19. Sequencing used immunoSEQ multiplex PCR; TCRdb keeps in-frame clones, though not all of them. The sample has roughly 150,000 clones; roughly nine tenths are singletons. Sequencing used peripheral blood. The receptor source for this set is a woman in her 70s with acute or convalescent COVID-19.

The gene calls are TRBV5-5 and TRBJ2-7; 9 bases agree with TRBD1. V dropped 0 bases and J dropped 4; count of bases not matched to a gene: 5. The CDR3 runs to 15 residues. Germline V CDR1 and CDR2: SGHKS, YYEKEE (reference sequence). The CDR3: CASSLAGTGLYEQYF. In DNA, the CDR3 is TGTGCCAGCAGCTTGGCGGGGACAGGGTTGTACGAGCAGTACTTC.

The chain couples TRBV12-3 or TRBV12-4 to TRBJ1-5; no definite D call. The CDR3 consists of 13 residues. The V end was cut by 3 bases, the J end by 7 bases, with 10 bases between. CDR3 nucleotide sequence: TGTGCCAGCAGTTTTAGCGGAGGCCAGCCCCAGCATTTT. It yields the protein CASSFSGGQPQHF.

The chain joins TRBV24-1 to TRBJ2-1; 8 bases line up with TRBD2. Looked up from germline, CDR1 is KGHDR and CDR2 is SFDVKD. The CDR3 spans 16 residues. V was pared by 4 bases and J by 4 bases, with 8 bases of the junction left unmatched. The CDR3 region has the DNA TGTGCCACCAGTGACGCGGGGAGCGGGGGATACAATGAGCAGTTCTTC. This encodes CATSDAGSGGYNEQFF.

This chain uses TRBV12-3 or TRBV12-4 with TRBJ1-2, with 7 bases lining up with TRBD1. V shed 6 bases, J shed 3 bases, and the junction held 4 bases outside the gene matches. The length of the CDR3 is 13 residues. The CDR3 coding sequence is TGTGCCAGCAGACCCGGGACAGACTATGGCTACACCTTC. It translates to CASRPGTDYGYTF.

Of note for this clone: The same CDR3 is also encoded by other DNA sequences in this sample. The chain couples TRBV2 to TRBJ1-5, with 8 bases fitting TRBD1. The CDR3 loop spans 13 amino acids. Germline CDR1 is SNHLY and CDR2 is FYNNEI. The V and J ends lost 3 bases and 7 bases, in that order; junction bases with no gene match: 2. The CDR3 reads CASSDSGGQPQHF. The CDR3 DNA reads as TGTGCCAGCAGTGATTCAGGGGGCCAGCCCCAGCATTTT.

The chain is built from TRBV6-2 or TRBV6-3 and TRBJ2-7; TRBD2 matches at 10 bases. V shed 6 bases and J 3 bases; nucleotides not matched to a gene: 14. The CDR3 spans 17 residues. Germline lookup yields CDR1 MNHEY and CDR2 SVGEGT. The CDR3 DNA follows: TGTGCCAGCAGCACCCGACCGAGGACTAGCGGAAGCTACGAGCAGTACTTC. Its translation is CASSTRPRTSGSYEQYF.

This clone was seen a single time. The rearrangement uses TRBV11-2 and TRBJ2-5; 8 nucleotides agree with TRBD2. Germline assignment: CDR1 SGHAT and CDR2 FQNNGV. This CDR3 spans 18 amino acids. V shed 8 bases and J 2 bases; nucleotides not matched to a gene: 19. The CDR3 region is CASSPWVRKRGNQETQYF. The CDR3 DNA reads as TGTGCCAGCTCCCCTTGGGTGAGGAAGCGGGGGAATCAAGAGACCCAGTACTTC.

The V gene is TRBV6-6, the J gene TRBJ1-5; D may be TRBD1 (5 bases). This CDR3 has 14 amino acids. The V gene's germline CDR1 is MNHNY and CDR2 SVGAGI (reference sequence). Trimming pared 8 bases from V and 0 bases from J, leaving 11 bases between. CDR3 in amino acids: CASSDTYSNQPQHF. Here the CDR3 DNA reads TGTGCCAGCTCGGACACCTATAGCAATCAGCCCCAGCATTTT.

The chain joins TRBV4-3 to TRBJ2-7, with D possibly being TRBD1 (5 bases). The V and J ends lost 1 base and 5 bases respectively, with 15 bases between them. This CDR3 has 15 amino acids. The germline V gene has CDR1 LGHNA and CDR2 YSLEER. In nucleotides, the CDR3 is TGCGCCAGCAGCCAAGGAGCAACTTCAGGGCACGAGCAGTACTTC. Its protein product is CASSQGATSGHEQYF.

The chain joins TRBV7-9 to TRBJ1-4, with 7 bases identical to TRBD1. V dropped 5 bases and J dropped 3; count of bases not matched to a gene: 9. The germline V gene has CDR1 SEHNR and CDR2 FQNEAQ (reference sequence). The length of the CDR3 is 16 residues. The CDR3: CASSPPIRGANEKLFF. The CDR3 bases are TGTGCCAGCAGCCCGCCGATCAGGGGGGCTAATGAAAAACTGTTTTTT.

CDR3 in amino acids: CASSSRTSSSYNEQFF. The CDR3 DNA reads as TGTGCCAGCAGCTCCCGGACTAGCAGCTCCTACAATGAGCAGTTCTTC. The chain uses TRBV5-6 and TRBJ2-1, with 8 bases lining up with TRBD2. The CDR3 is 16 residues long. Per germline, CDR1 SGHDT and CDR2 YYEEEE. V shed 3 bases and J 0 bases; nucleotides not matched to a gene: 5. Full variable domain (rest looked up from reference TRBV5-6 and TRBJ2-1): DAGVTQSPTHLIKTRGQQVTLRCSPKSGHDTVSWYQQALGQGPQFIFQYYEEEERQRGNFPDRFSGHQFPNYSSELNVNALLLGDSALYLCASSSRTSSSYNEQFFGPGTRLTVL.

The chain is built from TRBV5-6 and TRBJ2-1; D is perhaps TRBD2 (6 bases). V lost 0 bases and J 2 bases, leaving 9 bases between the germline ends. Looked up from germline, CDR1 is SGHDT and CDR2 is YYEEEE. This CDR3 comprises 15 residues. The CDR3 spells CASSLGGVPYNEQFF. DNA of the CDR3: TGTGCCAGCAGCTTGGGCGGGGTTCCCTACAATGAGCAGTTCTTC.